The present TCR beta chain was sequenced within a study of regulatory T cells in long-lasting Graves disease. Whole-study results and caveats: Relative to new patients (roughly 970), persistent patients exhibited greater sharing of public clonotypes (about 3,000).

In building TCR beta libraries, iRepertoire HTBI primers were used together with Arm-PCR of CDR3 regions. TCRdb re-analysed the multiplex PCR reads in MiXCR, keeping a single row per CDR3 protein. There are about 360,000 distinct CDR3 sequences in the sample; around 15% occur only once, and 20% to 25% lies in the top ten. This clonotype appeared once. What it recognizes is unknown. This may be a read error: a much more frequent sequence differs by one nucleotide. Time point of the sample: newly diagnosed GD, antithyroid drugs for less than 3 months. Making the TCR library involved RNA that had been extracted from PBMCs. Germline lookup yields CDR1 SGHTA and CDR2 FQGTGA. The CDR3 contains 14 residues. V lost 5 bases to trimming and J lost 4 bases, with 14 bases between them. The sample was also reused in another study, on T cells in Graves' hyperthyroidism and ophthalmopathy. As reported in that work: The hyperthyroidism patients had all been newly diagnosed, and their disease duration was under 2 months. Their ages ranged from 18 to 65 years. Ophthalmopathy was told apart from stable hyperthyroidism by a 13 V-J model.

The chain joins TRBV7-3 to TRBJ1-1; TRBD1 is a possible D gene (6 bases). The specimen was peripheral blood mononuclear cells (PBMCs), collected at new diagnosis, from a patient treated with antithyroid drugs. This receptor was taken from a woman between 18 and 30 years old with Graves disease. The CDR3 sequence is CASSRLTGFTEAFF. The CDR3 nucleotides are TGTGCCAGCAGCAGACTTACAGGGTTCACTGAAGCTTTCTTT.